One and the same sample provided the 12 T cell receptor beta chains below, sequenced in a study of blood T cell repertoires in COVID-19. Measured with immunoSEQ multiplex PCR; TCRdb has only the in-frame clones, and not every one. The sample shows about 57,000 clones, roughly nine tenths of them seen only once. The specimen sequenced was peripheral blood. These TCRs come from an elderly woman with COVID-19, enrolled during active disease.

J is TRBJ2-2 and V is TRBV12-3 or TRBV12-4; 7 nucleotides agree with TRBD2. V shed 3 bases and J 12 bases; nucleotides not matched to a gene: 1. CDR3 size: 11 residues. The CDR3: CASSLGGKLFF. CDR3 sequence (DNA): TGTGCCAGCAGTTTGGGGGGGAAGCTGTTTTTT.

V usage is TRBV6-5 and J usage is TRBJ1-2; D is perhaps TRBD1 (6 bases). The CDR3 is 15 residues long. The germline V gene encodes CDR1 MNHEY and CDR2 SVGAGI. V dropped 8 bases and J dropped 9 bases, with 25 bases sitting between them. The CDR3 coding sequence is TGTGCCAGCGGCCCCGGGACAACCGAGTCGTTGAGCTACACCTTC. It is translated as CASGPGTTESLSYTF.

This chain connects TRBV5-4 to TRBJ2-5; unclear D gene. Germline V CDR1 and CDR2: SGHNT, YYREEE (reference sequence). V lost 4 bases, J lost 4 bases, and 14 bases lay in between. The CDR3 extends over 14 amino acids. The CDR3 nucleotides read TGTGCCAGCAGCCCCCGAGGAAATCGAGAGACCCAGTACTTC. This gives the protein CASSPRGNRETQYF.

This clone was observed a few times. The chain is built from TRBV19 and TRBJ2-2, with D possibly matching TRBD2 (6 bases). Trimming left V 3 bases short and J 3 bases short, with 17 bases between. From germline, CDR1 is LNHDA and CDR2 SQIVND (reference sequence). CDR3 length: 17 residues. This chain's CDR3 is CASSISGTGGHTGELFF. The CDR3 DNA is TGTGCCAGTAGTATTTCCGGGACCGGAGGGCACACCGGGGAGCTGTTTTTT.

This clone was counted once. The chain carries TRBV28 and TRBJ1-5; TRBD1 agrees at 11 bases. CDR3 length: 18 amino acids. The germline gives CDR1 MDHEN, CDR2 SYDVKM. J was trimmed by 5 bases and V by 8 bases; bases with no gene match: 17. The DNA of the CDR3 is TGTGCCAGCCGGATCTACGCCAGGACAGGGGGCAGGGATCAGCCCCAGCATTTT. The encoded protein is CASRIYARTGGRDQPQHF. Complete variable domain (other parts from reference TRBV28 and TRBJ1-5): DVKVTQSSRYLVKRTGEKVFLECVQDMDHENMFWYRQDPGLGLRLIYFSYDVKMKEKGDIPEGYSVSREKKERFSLILESASTNQTSMYLCASRIYARTGGRDQPQHFGDGTRLSIL.

The rearrangement uses TRBV5-8 and TRBJ2-7, with TRBD2 as a possible D gene (5 bases). V was trimmed by 1 base and J by 2 bases, leaving 7 bases between them. Germline assignment: CDR1 SGHTS and CDR2 YDEGEE. This CDR3 comprises 13 residues. CDR3 sequence: CASSLSGPYEQYF. The CDR3 DNA reads as TGTGCCAGCAGCTTGAGCGGTCCCTACGAGCAGTACTTC.

V is TRBV6-6 and J is TRBJ2-7, with D possibly matching TRBD1 (6 bases). Germline V gene lookup returns CDR1 MNHNY and CDR2 SVGAGI (reference sequence). The CDR3 totals 18 residues. Trimming took off 5 bases at V and 4 bases at J, with 27 bases between the two ends. Here the CDR3 reads CASSHPRPKTGGGYEQYF. The DNA for the CDR3 is TGTGCCAGCAGTCACCCACGGCCCAAGACAGGCGGCGGTTACGAGCAGTACTTC.

This chain joins TRBV18 and TRBJ1-1, with TRBD1 identical over 7 bases. V trimming: 6 bases; J trimming: 8 bases; junction bases outside the gene matches: 12. CDR3 length: 14 residues. CDR1 is KGHSH, CDR2 LQKENI, per germline. The DNA for the CDR3 is TGTGCCAGCTCGCCCCTCACAGGGGACGTCGAAGCTTTCTTT. Translating it yields CASSPLTGDVEAFF.

This chain joins TRBV5-6 and TRBJ1-5, with D perhaps matching TRBD1 (6 bases). Trimming took off 4 bases at V and 1 base at J, with 15 bases between the two ends. CDR1 is SGHDT and CDR2 is YYEEEE in the germline V gene. This CDR3 region has 16 residues. CDR3 region: CASSEGGRRSNQPQHF. The CDR3 DNA follows: TGTGCCAGCAGCGAGGGGGGGAGGAGAAGCAATCAGCCCCAGCATTTT. The variable domain in full, with the rest retrieved from reference TRBV5-6 and TRBJ1-5, is DAGVTQSPTHLIKTRGQQVTLRCSPKSGHDTVSWYQQALGQGPQFIFQYYEEEERQRGNFPDRFSGHQFPNYSSELNVNALLLGDSALYLCASSEGGRRSNQPQHFGDGTRLSIL.

The V call is TRBV14, the J call TRBJ1-6; TRBD1 matches 9 bases. Germline loops: CDR1 SGHDN, CDR2 FVKESK. The CDR3 extends over 14 amino acids. V trimming: 6 bases; J trimming: 9 bases; junction bases outside the gene matches: 6. CDR3 nucleotides: TGTGCCAGCAGGCTGACAGGGGGAGGTTCACCCCTCCACTTT. Its protein product is CASRLTGGGSPLHF.

The chain uses TRBV7-3 and TRBJ1-1; a weak D match, TRBD1 (5 bases). This CDR3 contains 15 residues. Per germline, CDR1 SGHTA and CDR2 FQGTGA. The germline V and J ends were trimmed by 5 bases and 2 bases, with 15 bases remaining between them. The CDR3 DNA sequence: TGTGCCAGCAGCCTTTCGGGGGGGACCAACACTGAAGCTTTCTTT. Its translation is CASSLSGGTNTEAFF.

The chain joins TRBV19 to TRBJ1-1, with TRBD1 matching over 12 bases. CDR1 and CDR2 (germline): LNHDA, SQIVND (reference sequence). Losses at the gene ends were 7 bases for V and 4 bases for J; bases not matched to a gene: 7. There are 15 residues in the CDR3. The CDR3 coding sequence is TGTGCCAGTAAGGGGACAGGGGGCGATGGCACTGAAGCTTTCTTT. This codes for CASKGTGGDGTEAFF.